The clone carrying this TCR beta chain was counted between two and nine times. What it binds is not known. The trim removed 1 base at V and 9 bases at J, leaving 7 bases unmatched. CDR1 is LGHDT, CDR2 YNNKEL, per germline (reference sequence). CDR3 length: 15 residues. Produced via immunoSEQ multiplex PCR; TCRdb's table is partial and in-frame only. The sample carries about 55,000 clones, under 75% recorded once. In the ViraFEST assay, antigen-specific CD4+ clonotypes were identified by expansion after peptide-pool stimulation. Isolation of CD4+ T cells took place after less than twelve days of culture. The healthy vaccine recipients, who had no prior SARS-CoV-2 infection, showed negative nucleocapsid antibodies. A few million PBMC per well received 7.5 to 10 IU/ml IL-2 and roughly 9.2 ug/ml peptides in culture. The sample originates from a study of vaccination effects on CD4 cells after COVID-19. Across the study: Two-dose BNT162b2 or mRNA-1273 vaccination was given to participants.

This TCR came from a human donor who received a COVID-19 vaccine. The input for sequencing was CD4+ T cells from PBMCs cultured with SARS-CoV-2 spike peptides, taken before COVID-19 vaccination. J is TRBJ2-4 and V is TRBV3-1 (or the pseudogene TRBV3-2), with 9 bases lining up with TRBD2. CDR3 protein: CASSQVAGGPSIQYF. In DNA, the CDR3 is TGTGCCAGCAGCCAAGTTGCGGGGGGGCCTAGCATTCAGTACTTC.